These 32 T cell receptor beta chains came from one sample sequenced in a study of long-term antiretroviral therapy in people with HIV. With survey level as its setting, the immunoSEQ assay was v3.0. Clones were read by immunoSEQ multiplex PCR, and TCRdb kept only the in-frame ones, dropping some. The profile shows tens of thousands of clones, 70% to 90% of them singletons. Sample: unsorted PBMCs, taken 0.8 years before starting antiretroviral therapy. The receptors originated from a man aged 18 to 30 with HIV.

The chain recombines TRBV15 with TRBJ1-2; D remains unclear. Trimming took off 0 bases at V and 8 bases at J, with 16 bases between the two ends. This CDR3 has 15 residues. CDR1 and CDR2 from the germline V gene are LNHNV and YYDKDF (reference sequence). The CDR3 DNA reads TGTGCCACCAGCAGAGATTTCGGCAGGTCTGAAGGCTACACCTTC. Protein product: CATSRDFGRSEGYTF.

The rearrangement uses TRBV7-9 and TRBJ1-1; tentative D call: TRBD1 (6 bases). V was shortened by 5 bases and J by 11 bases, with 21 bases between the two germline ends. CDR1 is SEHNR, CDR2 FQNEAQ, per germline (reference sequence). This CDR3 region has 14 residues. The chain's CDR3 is CASSPTGRQGRAFF. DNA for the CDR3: TGTGCCAGCAGCCCGACCGGGCGCCAGGGGCGGGCTTTCTTT.

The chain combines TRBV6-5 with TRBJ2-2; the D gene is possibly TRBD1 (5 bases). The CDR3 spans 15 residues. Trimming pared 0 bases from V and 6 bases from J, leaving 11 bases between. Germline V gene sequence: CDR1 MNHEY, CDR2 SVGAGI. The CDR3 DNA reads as TGTGCCAGCAGTTACTCGTCAGGGCCATCCGGGGAGCTGTTTTTT. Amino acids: CASSYSSGPSGELFF.

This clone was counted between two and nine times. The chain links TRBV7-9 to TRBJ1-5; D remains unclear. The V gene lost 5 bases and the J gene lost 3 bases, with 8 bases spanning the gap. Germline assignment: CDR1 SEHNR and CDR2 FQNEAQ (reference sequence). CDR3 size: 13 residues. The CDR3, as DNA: TGTGCCAGCAGCGGCAGCGCCAATCAGCCCCAGCATTTT. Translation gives CASSGSANQPQHF.

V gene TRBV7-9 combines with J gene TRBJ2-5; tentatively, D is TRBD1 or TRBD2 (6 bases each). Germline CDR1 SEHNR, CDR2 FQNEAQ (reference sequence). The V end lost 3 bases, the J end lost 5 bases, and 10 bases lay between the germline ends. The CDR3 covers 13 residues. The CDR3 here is CASSFWGAETQYF. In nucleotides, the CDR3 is TGTGCCAGCAGCTTCTGGGGGGCGGAGACCCAGTACTTC. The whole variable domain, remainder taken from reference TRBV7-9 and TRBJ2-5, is DTGVSQNPRHKITKRGQNVTFRCDPISEHNRLYWYRQTLGQGPEFLTYFQNEAQLEKSRLLSDRFSAERPKGSFSTLEIQRTEQGDSAMYLCASSFWGAETQYFGPGTRLLVL.

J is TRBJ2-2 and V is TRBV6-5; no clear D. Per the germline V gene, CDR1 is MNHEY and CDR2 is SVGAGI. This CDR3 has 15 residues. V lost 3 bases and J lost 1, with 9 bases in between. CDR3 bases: TGTGCCAGCAGTTATCGGCAGCTGAACACCGGGGAGCTGTTTTTT. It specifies CASSYRQLNTGELFF.

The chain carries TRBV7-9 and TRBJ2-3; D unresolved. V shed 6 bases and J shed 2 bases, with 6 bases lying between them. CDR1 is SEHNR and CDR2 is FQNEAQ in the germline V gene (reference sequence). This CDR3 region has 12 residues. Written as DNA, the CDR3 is TGTGCCAGCAGGACCCTCACAGATACGCAGTATTTT. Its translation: CASRTLTDTQYF.

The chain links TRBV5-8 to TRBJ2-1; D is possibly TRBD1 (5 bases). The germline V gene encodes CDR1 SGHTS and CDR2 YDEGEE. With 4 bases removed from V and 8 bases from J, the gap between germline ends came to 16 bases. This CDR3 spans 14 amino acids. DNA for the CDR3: TGTGCCAGCAGCCCGTTGGGCAGGGCCGATGAGCAGTTCTTC. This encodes CASSPLGRADEQFF.

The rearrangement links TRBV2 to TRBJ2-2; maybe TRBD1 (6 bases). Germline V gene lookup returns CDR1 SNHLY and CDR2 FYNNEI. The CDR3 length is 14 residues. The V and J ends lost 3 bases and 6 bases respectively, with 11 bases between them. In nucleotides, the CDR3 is TGTGCCAGCAGTGACCGCTCAGGGGCCGGGGAGCTGTTTTTT. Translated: CASSDRSGAGELFF.

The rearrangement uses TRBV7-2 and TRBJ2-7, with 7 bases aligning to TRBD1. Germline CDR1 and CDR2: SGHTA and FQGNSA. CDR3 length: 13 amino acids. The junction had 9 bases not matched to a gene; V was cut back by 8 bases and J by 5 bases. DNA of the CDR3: TGTGCCAGCGGGAATAGGGGGCACCACGAGCAGTACTTC. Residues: CASGNRGHHEQYF. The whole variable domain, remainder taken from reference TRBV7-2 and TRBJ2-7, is GAGVSQSPSNKVTEKGKDVELRCDPISGHTALYWYRQSLGQGLEFLIYFQGNSAPDKSGLPSDRFSAERTGGSVSTLTIQRTQQEDSAVYLCASGNRGHHEQYFGPGTRLTVT.

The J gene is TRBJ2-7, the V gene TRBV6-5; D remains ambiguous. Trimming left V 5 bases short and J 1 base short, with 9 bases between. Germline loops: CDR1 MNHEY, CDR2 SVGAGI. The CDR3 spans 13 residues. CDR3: CASSTDRSYEQYF. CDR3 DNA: TGTGCCAGCAGTACAGACCGATCCTACGAGCAGTACTTC.

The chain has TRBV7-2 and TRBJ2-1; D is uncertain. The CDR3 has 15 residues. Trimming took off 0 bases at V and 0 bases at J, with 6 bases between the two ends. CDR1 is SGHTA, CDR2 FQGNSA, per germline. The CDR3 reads CASSLAQNSYNEQFF. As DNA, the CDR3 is TGTGCCAGCAGCTTAGCGCAAAACTCCTACAATGAGCAGTTCTTC.

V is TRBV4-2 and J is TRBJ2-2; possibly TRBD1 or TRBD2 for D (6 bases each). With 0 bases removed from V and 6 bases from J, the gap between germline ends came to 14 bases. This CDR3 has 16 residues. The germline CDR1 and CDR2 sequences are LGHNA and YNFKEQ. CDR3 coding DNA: TGTGCCAGCAGCCAAGATCTGGCGGAGGGGGCCGGGGAGCTGTTTTTT. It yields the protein CASSQDLAEGAGELFF.

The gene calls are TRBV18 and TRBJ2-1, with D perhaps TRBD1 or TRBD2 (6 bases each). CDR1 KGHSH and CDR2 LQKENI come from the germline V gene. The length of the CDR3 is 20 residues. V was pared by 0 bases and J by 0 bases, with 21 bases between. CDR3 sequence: CASSPPVPLGGPSSYNEQFF. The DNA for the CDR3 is TGTGCCAGCTCACCACCCGTTCCACTCGGGGGCCCAAGCTCCTACAATGAGCAGTTCTTC.

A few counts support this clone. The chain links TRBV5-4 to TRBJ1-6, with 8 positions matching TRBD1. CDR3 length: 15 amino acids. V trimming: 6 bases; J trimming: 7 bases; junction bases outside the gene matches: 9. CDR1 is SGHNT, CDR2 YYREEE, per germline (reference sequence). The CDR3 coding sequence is TGTGCCAGCACCCGGACAGGGAGCATCAATTCACCCCTCCACTTT. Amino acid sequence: CASTRTGSINSPLHF. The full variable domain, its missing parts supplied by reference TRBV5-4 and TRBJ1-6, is ETGVTQSPTHLIKTRGQQVTLRCSSQSGHNTVSWYQQALGQGPQFIFQYYREEENGRGNFPPRFSGLQFPNYSSELNVNALELDDSALYLCASTRTGSINSPLHFGNGTRLTVT.

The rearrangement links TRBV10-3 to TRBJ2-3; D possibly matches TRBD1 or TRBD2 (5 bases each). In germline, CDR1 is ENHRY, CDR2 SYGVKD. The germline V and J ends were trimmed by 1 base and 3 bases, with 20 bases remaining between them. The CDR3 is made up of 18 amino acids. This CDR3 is CAISELVEGRRVTDTQYF. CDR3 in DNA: TGTGCCATCAGTGAGTTAGTCGAGGGGCGTAGGGTGACAGATACGCAGTATTTT.

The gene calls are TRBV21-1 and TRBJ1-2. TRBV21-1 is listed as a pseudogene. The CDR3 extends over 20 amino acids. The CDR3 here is CASSKALCIDPGVRDYGYTF. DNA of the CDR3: TGTGCCAGCAGCAAAGCGCTTTGTATTGATCCGGGGGTTCGCGACTATGGCTACACCTTC.

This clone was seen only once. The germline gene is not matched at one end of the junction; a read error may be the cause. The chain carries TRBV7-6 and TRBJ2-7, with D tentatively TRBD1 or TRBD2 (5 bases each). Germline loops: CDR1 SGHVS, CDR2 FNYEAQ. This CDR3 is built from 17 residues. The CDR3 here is CASSIATGTLSSYEQYF. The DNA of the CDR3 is TGTGCCAGCAGCATAGCCACCGGGACCTTAAGCTCCTACGAGCAGTACTTC.

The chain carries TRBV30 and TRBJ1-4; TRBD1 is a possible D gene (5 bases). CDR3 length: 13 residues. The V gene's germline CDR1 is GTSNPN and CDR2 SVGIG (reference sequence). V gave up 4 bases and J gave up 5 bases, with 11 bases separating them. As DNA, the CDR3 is TGTGCCTGGAATAGGGGAAAAAATGAAAAACTGTTTTTT. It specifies CAWNRGKNEKLFF.

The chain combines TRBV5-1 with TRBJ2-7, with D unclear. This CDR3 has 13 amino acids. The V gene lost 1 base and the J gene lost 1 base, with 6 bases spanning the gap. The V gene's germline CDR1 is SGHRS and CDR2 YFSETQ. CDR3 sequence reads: CASSLPRSYEQYF. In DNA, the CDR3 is TGCGCCAGCAGCTTGCCCAGGTCCTACGAGCAGTACTTC.

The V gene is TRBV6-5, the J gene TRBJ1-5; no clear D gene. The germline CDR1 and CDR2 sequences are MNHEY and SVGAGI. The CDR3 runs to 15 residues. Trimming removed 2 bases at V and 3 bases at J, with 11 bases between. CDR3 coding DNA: TGTGCCAGCAGTTACCTGCTGGGCTCCAATCAGCCCCAGCATTTT. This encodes CASSYLLGSNQPQHF.

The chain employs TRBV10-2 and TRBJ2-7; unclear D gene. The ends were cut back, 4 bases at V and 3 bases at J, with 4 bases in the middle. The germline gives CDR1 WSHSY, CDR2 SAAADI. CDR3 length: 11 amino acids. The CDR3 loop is CASSGGYEQYF. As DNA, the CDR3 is TGCGCCAGCAGTGGTGGCTACGAGCAGTACTTC.

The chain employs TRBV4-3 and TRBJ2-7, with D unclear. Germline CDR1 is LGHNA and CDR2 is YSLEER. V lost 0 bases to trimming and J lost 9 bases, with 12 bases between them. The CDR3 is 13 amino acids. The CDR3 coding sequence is TGCGCCAGCAGCCAAGACGTATCGATAGTGCAGTACTTC. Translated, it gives CASSQDVSIVQYF.

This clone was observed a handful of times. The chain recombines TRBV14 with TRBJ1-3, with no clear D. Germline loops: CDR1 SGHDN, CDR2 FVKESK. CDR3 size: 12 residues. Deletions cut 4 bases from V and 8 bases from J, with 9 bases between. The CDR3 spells CASSPGLHTIYF. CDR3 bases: TGTGCCAGCAGCCCGGGTTTACACACCATATATTTT.

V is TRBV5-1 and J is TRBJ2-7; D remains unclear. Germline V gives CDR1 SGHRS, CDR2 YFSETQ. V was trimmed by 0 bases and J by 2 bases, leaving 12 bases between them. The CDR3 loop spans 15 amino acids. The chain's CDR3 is CASSLGLTVTYEQYF. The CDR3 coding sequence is TGCGCCAGCAGCTTGGGCCTGACCGTCACCTACGAGCAGTACTTC.

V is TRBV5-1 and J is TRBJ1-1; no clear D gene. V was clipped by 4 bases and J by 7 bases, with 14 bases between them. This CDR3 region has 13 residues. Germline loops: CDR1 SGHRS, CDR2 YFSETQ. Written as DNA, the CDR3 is TGCGCCAGCAGCCCAGATTATCCTAATGAAGCTTTCTTT. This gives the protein CASSPDYPNEAFF.

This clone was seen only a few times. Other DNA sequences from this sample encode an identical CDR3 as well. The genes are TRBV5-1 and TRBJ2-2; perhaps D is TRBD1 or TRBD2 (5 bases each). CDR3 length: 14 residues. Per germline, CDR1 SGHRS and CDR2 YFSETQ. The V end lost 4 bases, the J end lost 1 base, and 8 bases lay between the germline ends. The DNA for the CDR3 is TGCGCCAGCAGCGGGGGTTTGAACACCGGGGAGCTGTTTTTT. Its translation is CASSGGLNTGELFF.

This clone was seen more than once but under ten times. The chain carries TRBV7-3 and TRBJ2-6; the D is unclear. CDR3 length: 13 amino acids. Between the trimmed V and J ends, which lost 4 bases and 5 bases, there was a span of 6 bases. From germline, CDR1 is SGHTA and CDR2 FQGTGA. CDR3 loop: CASSSSRANVLTF. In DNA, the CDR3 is TGTGCCAGCAGCTCGTCGAGGGCCAACGTCCTGACTTTC.

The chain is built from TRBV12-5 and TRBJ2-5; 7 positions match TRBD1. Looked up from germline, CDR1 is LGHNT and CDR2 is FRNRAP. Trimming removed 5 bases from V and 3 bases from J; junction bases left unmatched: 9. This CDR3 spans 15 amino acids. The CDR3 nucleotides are TGTGCTAGTGGTACCCCCCGAGGGACAGAAGAGACCCAGTACTTC. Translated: CASGTPRGTEETQYF. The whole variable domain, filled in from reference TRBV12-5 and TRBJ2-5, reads DARVTQTPRHKVTEMGQEVTMRCQPILGHNTVFWYRQTMMQGLELLAYFRNRAPLDDSGMPKDRFSAEMPDATLATLKIQPSEPRDSAVYFCASGTPRGTEETQYFGPGTRLLVL.

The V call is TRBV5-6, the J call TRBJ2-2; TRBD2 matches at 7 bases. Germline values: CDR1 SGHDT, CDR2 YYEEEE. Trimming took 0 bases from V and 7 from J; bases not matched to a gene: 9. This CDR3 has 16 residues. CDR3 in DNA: TGTGCCAGCAGCTTGGACTGGCGGGGGATTTTCGGGGAGCTGTTTTTT. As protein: CASSLDWRGIFGELFF.

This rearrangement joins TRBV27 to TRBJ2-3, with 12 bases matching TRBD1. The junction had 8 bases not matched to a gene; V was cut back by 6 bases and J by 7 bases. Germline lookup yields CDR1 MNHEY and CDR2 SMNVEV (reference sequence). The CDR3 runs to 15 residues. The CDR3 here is CASSEGQGALYTQYF. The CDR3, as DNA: TGTGCCAGCAGCGAGGGACAGGGGGCTCTTTATACGCAGTATTTT.

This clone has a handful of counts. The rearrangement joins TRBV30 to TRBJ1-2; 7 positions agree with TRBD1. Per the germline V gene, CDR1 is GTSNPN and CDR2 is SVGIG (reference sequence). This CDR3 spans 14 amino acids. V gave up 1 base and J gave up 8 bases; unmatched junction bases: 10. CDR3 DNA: TGTGCCTGGAGTGCCGGGACAGTGAGGGCCGGCTACACCTTC. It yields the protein CAWSAGTVRAGYTF. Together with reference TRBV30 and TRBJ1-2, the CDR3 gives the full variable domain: SQTIHQWPATLVQPVGSPLSLECTVEGTSNPNLYWYRQAAGRGLQLLFYSVGIGQISSEVPQNLSASRPQDRQFILSSKKLLLSDSGFYLCAWSAGTVRAGYTFGSGTRLTVV.